These 22 T cell receptor beta chains were sequenced from one sample in a study of blood T cell repertoires in COVID-19. Libraries were prepared by immunoSEQ multiplex PCR; TCRdb keeps only in-frame clonotypes and omits some of them. The sample has approximately 250,000 clones, approximately 84% seen once. Sequenced sample: peripheral blood. These TCRs come from a man aged 35 to 55 with acute or convalescent COVID-19.

The chain's CDR3 is CASSLQNSPLHF. CDR3 nucleotides: TGTGCCAGCAGTCTACAGAATTCACCCCTCCACTTT. This chain uses TRBV2 with TRBJ1-6; D uncertain. V dropped 5 bases and J dropped 7 bases, with 6 bases sitting between them. The CDR3 is 12 amino acids. Per germline, CDR1 SNHLY and CDR2 FYNNEI.

This chain links TRBV7-2 with TRBJ2-1; D uncertain. This CDR3 contains 11 residues. Germline CDR1 is SGHTA and CDR2 is FQGNSA. Trimming pared 1 base from V and 8 bases from J, leaving 3 bases between. The CDR3 DNA follows: TGTGCCAGCAGCTTAGTAGATGAGCAGTTCTTC. Encoded protein: CASSLVDEQFF.

The chain couples TRBV5-1 to TRBJ2-7; 7 nucleotides line up with TRBD1. CDR3 length: 14 amino acids. Germline loops: CDR1 SGHRS, CDR2 YFSETQ. After removal of 0 bases from V and 5 bases from J, the junction contained 5 bases not matched to a gene. The CDR3 sequence: CASSLGQGSHEQYF. CDR3 sequence (DNA): TGCGCCAGCAGCTTGGGACAGGGATCCCACGAGCAGTACTTC.

In its sample, this clone was seen a few times. This chain's CDR3 is CASSEDRVTEAFF. In DNA, the CDR3 is TGTGCCAGCAGTGAGGACAGGGTCACTGAAGCTTTCTTT. The chain recombines TRBV6-1 with TRBJ1-1; TRBD1 matches at 8 bases. The germline gives CDR1 MNHNS, CDR2 SASEGT. This CDR3 comprises 13 residues. V lost 3 bases to trimming and J lost 4 bases; unmatched junction nucleotides: 1.

The chain has TRBV30 and TRBJ2-7; 7 bases line up with TRBD2. This CDR3 has 12 residues. The V gene's germline CDR1 is GTSNPN and CDR2 SVGIG (reference sequence). The V segment lost 2 bases and the J segment 4 bases; nucleotides outside the gene matches: 2. This CDR3 is CAWSSGKYEQYF. CDR3 in DNA: TGTGCCTGGAGTAGCGGGAAATACGAGCAGTACTTC.

This sequence joins TRBV19 and TRBJ2-1, with D tentatively TRBD2 (6 bases). Trimming pared 4 bases from V and 10 bases from J, leaving 20 bases between. Per germline, CDR1 LNHDA and CDR2 SQIVND (reference sequence). CDR3 length: 15 amino acids. The CDR3: CASSTGDSDTEEQFF. Here the CDR3 DNA reads TGTGCCAGTAGTACGGGGGACTCTGATACTGAGGAGCAGTTCTTC.

This chain joins TRBV5-4 and TRBJ1-2; D call uncertain. Deletions cut 4 bases from V and 7 bases from J, with 17 bases between. The CDR3 consists of 14 residues. Germline CDR1 is SGHNT and CDR2 is YYREEE (reference sequence). The CDR3 coding sequence is TGTGCCAGCAGCGCCGAGACATCCGCCCTTGGCTACACCTTC. Residues: CASSAETSALGYTF.

J is TRBJ2-5 and V is TRBV4-1, with 10 nucleotides matching TRBD2. This CDR3 is built from 18 residues. The junction had 9 bases not matched to a gene; V was cut back by 1 base and J by 1 base. CDR1 MGHRA and CDR2 YSYEKL come from the germline V gene. Here the CDR3 reads CASSQVLAPSGGQETQYF. CDR3 nucleotide sequence: TGCGCCAGCAGCCAAGTTTTGGCGCCTAGCGGGGGCCAAGAGACCCAGTACTTC.

This chain connects TRBV7-3 to TRBJ2-7; 7 bases align to TRBD1. CDR1 is SGHTA, CDR2 FQGTGA, per germline. With V trimmed by 1 base and J by 6 bases, 3 bases remained unmatched. This CDR3 comprises 13 residues. The CDR3 coding sequence is TGTGCCAGCAGCTTAATACAGGGGCTCGAGCAGTACTTC. Translation gives CASSLIQGLEQYF.

This chain links TRBV7-9 with TRBJ2-7, with 10 bases fitting TRBD2. This CDR3 region has 14 residues. The germline V gene encodes CDR1 SEHNR and CDR2 FQNEAQ (reference sequence). V was clipped by 4 bases and J by 6 bases; unmatched bases: 6. CDR3 loop: CASSWGTSVGEQYF. In nucleotides, the CDR3 is TGTGCCAGCAGCTGGGGGACTAGCGTAGGCGAGCAGTACTTC.

This clone was detected only a few times. The chain combines TRBV7-2 with TRBJ1-3; TRBD1 matches 11 bases. Looked up from germline, CDR1 is SGHTA and CDR2 is FQGNSA. V gave up 1 base and J gave up 0 bases; unmatched junction bases: 2. CDR3 size: 17 residues. The DNA of the CDR3 is TGTGCCAGCAGCTTAGGGGGACAGGGGGTCTCTGGAAACACCATATATTTT. Amino acid sequence: CASSLGGQGVSGNTIYF.

Points on this clone: In the same sample, other DNA sequences code for this CDR3. The chain joins TRBV28 to TRBJ1-5, with 8 bases that match TRBD1. J was trimmed by 2 bases and V by 6 bases; bases with no gene match: 6. Germline V CDR1 and CDR2: MDHEN, SYDVKM. This CDR3 region has 15 residues. DNA for the CDR3: TGTGCCAGCAGCTTACAGGGGGTTGGCAATCAGCCCCAGCATTTT. Encoded protein: CASSLQGVGNQPQHF.

The chain has TRBV28 and TRBJ1-5, with 11 bases matching TRBD1. The CDR3 sequence is 15 residues long. Germline CDR1 MDHEN, CDR2 SYDVKM. The J segment lost 5 bases and the V segment lost 8 bases, leaving 8 bases of the junction unmatched. CDR3 in DNA: TGTGCCAGCCATAAACCGGGACAGGGGGATCAGCCCCAGCATTTT. This gives the protein CASHKPGQGDQPQHF. The whole variable domain, filled in from reference TRBV28 and TRBJ1-5, reads DVKVTQSSRYLVKRTGEKVFLECVQDMDHENMFWYRQDPGLGLRLIYFSYDVKMKEKGDIPEGYSVSREKKERFSLILESASTNQTSMYLCASHKPGQGDQPQHFGDGTRLSIL.

J is TRBJ2-7 and V is TRBV6-2 or TRBV6-3; a weak D match, TRBD1 (6 bases). The CDR3 sequence is 13 residues long. Germline CDR1 MNHEY, CDR2 SVGEGT. The V end lost 4 bases, the J end lost 0 bases, and 7 bases lay between the germline ends. The CDR3 reads CASSWGHSYEQYF. As DNA, the CDR3 is TGTGCCAGCAGTTGGGGGCACTCCTACGAGCAGTACTTC.

The rearrangement uses TRBV3-1 (or the pseudogene TRBV3-2) and TRBJ2-2, with TRBD1 matching 8 bases. J was trimmed by 6 bases and V by 3 bases; bases with no gene match: 9. CDR1 and CDR2 (germline): LGHDT, YNNKEL (reference sequence). The CDR3 is 16 amino acids. CDR3 sequence: CASSQLQGVEAGELFF. CDR3 DNA: TGTGCCAGCAGCCAGTTACAGGGGGTCGAGGCCGGGGAGCTGTTTTTT.

This chain connects TRBV5-8 to TRBJ2-3, with TRBD2 matching over 8 bases. The CDR3 sequence is 14 residues long. CDR1 is SGHTS and CDR2 is YDEGEE in the germline V gene. V gave up 4 bases and J gave up 3 bases; unmatched junction bases: 4. CDR3 amino acids: CASSLGLGTDTQYF. As DNA, the CDR3 is TGTGCCAGCAGCCTGGGACTAGGAACAGATACGCAGTATTTT.

V gene TRBV4-1 combines with J gene TRBJ2-5; no firm D call. This CDR3 has 15 residues. Germline assignment: CDR1 MGHRA and CDR2 YSYEKL. V lost 0 bases to trimming and J lost 2 bases, with 10 bases between them. CDR3 bases: TGCGCCAGCAGCCAAGATCTAAGCAGGCAAGAGACCCAGTACTTC. Translation gives CASSQDLSRQETQYF.

The V call is TRBV5-1, the J call TRBJ2-1; 10 nucleotides match TRBD2. Germline CDR1 SGHRS, CDR2 YFSETQ. V shed 3 bases and J 6 bases; nucleotides not matched to a gene: 6. CDR3 size: 15 residues. This CDR3 reads CASSSGTSVLNEQFF. In DNA form, the CDR3 reads TGCGCCAGCAGCTCCGGGACTAGCGTTCTCAATGAGCAGTTCTTC.

This chain uses TRBV6-5 with TRBJ2-3; 13 nucleotides line up with TRBD2. Germline trimming cut 6 bases from V and 5 bases from J; bases unmatched to any gene: 5. This CDR3 comprises 15 residues. From germline, CDR1 is MNHEY and CDR2 SVGAGI. The CDR3 coding sequence is TGTGCCAGCAGACAAACTAGCGGGGGGGGAGATACGCAGTATTTT. It translates to CASRQTSGGGDTQYF.

This chain joins TRBV18 and TRBJ2-1; the D gene is possibly TRBD2 (7 bases). This CDR3 comprises 14 residues. With 3 bases removed from V and 9 bases from J, the gap between germline ends came to 15 bases. Germline V gene lookup returns CDR1 KGHSH and CDR2 LQKENI. CDR3: CASSPVGGQVEQFF. Written as DNA, the CDR3 is TGTGCCAGCTCACCGGTGGGGGGGCAAGTTGAGCAGTTCTTC.

The gene calls are TRBV5-1 and TRBJ2-2; perhaps TRBD1 as D (6 bases). The ends were cut back, 1 base at V and 2 bases at J, with 9 bases in the middle. This CDR3 spans 15 amino acids. The germline V gene encodes CDR1 SGHRS and CDR2 YFSETQ. This CDR3 is CASSLRQDNTGELFF. CDR3 sequence (DNA): TGCGCCAGCAGCTTGCGACAGGACAACACCGGGGAGCTGTTTTTT.

This chain connects TRBV5-1 to TRBJ2-5; the D is unclear. V dropped 1 base and J dropped 2 bases, with 6 bases sitting between them. Germline CDR1 SGHRS, CDR2 YFSETQ. The CDR3 sequence is 13 residues long. The CDR3 coding sequence is TGCGCCAGCAGCTTGTGGCCTCAAGAGACCCAGTACTTC. This translates into CASSLWPQETQYF.